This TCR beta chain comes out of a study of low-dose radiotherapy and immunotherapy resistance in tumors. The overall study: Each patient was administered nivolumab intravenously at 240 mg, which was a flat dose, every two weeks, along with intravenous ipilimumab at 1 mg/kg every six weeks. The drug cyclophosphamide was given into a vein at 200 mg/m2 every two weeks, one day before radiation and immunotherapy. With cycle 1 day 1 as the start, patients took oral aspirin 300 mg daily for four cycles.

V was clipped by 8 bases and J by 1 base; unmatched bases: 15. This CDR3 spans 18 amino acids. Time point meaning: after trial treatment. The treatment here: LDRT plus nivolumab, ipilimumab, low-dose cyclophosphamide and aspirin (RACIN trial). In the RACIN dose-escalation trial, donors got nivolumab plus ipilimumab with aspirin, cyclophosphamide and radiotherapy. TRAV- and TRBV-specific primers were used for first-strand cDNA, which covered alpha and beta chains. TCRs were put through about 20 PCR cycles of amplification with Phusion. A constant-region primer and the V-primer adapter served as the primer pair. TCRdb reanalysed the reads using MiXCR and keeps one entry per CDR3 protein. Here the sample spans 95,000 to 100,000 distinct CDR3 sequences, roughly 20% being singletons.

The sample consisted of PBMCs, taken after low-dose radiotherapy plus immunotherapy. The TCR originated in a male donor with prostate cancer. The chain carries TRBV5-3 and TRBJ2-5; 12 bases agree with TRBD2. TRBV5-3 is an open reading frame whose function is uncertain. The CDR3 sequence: CASSPGLLAGGSQETQYF. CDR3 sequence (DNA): TGTGCCAGCAGCCCCGGTCTACTAGCGGGGGGAAGCCAAGAGACCCAGTACTTC.